This T cell receptor (beta chain) was captured in a study of blood T cell repertoires in COVID-19. Study information: Samples came from the United States, Italy and Spain, spanning acute and convalescent COVID-19. From T cells, B-cell-depleted T cells, or PBMCs came the material, which was cDNA or gDNA.

Source study methods: The assay estimated nucleated cells by amplifying reference gene primers. The repertoire was sequenced with immunoSEQ multiplex PCR; TCRdb's copy has only in-frame clones and lacks some. The DNA gave D and trimming, while V, J and clone size come from that table. The sample yields around 50,000 clones, less than 85% seen once. The CDR3 is 15 amino acids. The V gene end was trimmed by 5 bases and the J gene end by 3 bases; junction bases not matched to a gene: 9. CDR1 and CDR2 (germline): MNHEY, SMNVEV (reference sequence). The genes are TRBV27 and TRBJ2-7, with TRBD2 identical over 8 bases. The specimen sequenced was peripheral blood. The receptor was isolated from a human donor in a cohort sampled during active COVID-19. CDR3 residues: CASSLTGTSGYEQYF. CDR3 DNA sequence: TGTGCCAGCAGTCTTACCGGGACTAGTGGCTACGAGCAGTACTTC.